Sequencing of this T cell receptor beta chain was carried out in a study of siplizumab effects on memory and regulatory T cells. Study-wide findings and caveats: The alloreactive clones that mapped to unstimulated subsets made up only a minor fraction.

Only in-frame clones appear in the TCRdb table, and some are missing; sequencing was by immunoSEQ multiplex PCR. The table shows 75,000 to 100,000 clones, with approximately 95% occurring only once. This clone was found a few times. The antigen is undetermined. Sequenced sample: non-Treg CD4+ T cells sorted from blood. The clonotype was recovered from a human donor in good health.

The CDR3 DNA is TGTGCCAGCAGCCTTAAGTCTGGAAACACCATATATTTT. Translated: CASSLKSGNTIYF. This chain links TRBV7-2 with TRBJ1-3, with D uncertain. This CDR3 region has 13 residues. Trimming left V 5 bases short and J 1 base short, with 6 bases between. From germline, CDR1 is SGHTA and CDR2 FQGNSA. Filled out from reference TRBV7-2 and TRBJ1-3, the complete variable domain reads GAGVSQSPSNKVTEKGKDVELRCDPISGHTALYWYRQSLGQGLEFLIYFQGNSAPDKSGLPSDRFSAERTGGSVSTLTIQRTQQEDSAVYLCASSLKSGNTIYFGEGSWLTVV.